The 31 T cell receptor beta chains presented below share a single source sample, sequenced in a study of blood T cell repertoires in COVID-19. TCRdb's table, derived via immunoSEQ multiplex PCR, lists solely in-frame clones and lacks some. Of 250,000 to 350,000 clones in the sample, around nine tenths were seen once. Sequencing used peripheral blood. Every receptor here comes from a woman in her thirties or forties who had recovered from COVID-19.

The chain uses TRBV7-2 and TRBJ2-2, with TRBD1 matching 9 bases. CDR1 SGHTA and CDR2 FQGNSA come from the germline V gene. With V trimmed by 8 bases and J by 1 base, 5 bases remained unmatched. This CDR3 has 15 residues. The CDR3 region is CASYSGQGNTGELFF. The CDR3, as DNA: TGTGCCAGCTACTCGGGACAGGGGAACACCGGGGAGCTGTTTTTT.

This chain links TRBV19 with TRBJ2-2; no reliable D call. Trimming cost V 1 base and J 7 bases, with 4 bases left between them. The CDR3 is 12 residues long. Germline assignment: CDR1 LNHDA and CDR2 SQIVND (reference sequence). Here the CDR3 reads CASSIVVGELFF. The CDR3 DNA follows: TGTGCCAGTAGTATAGTAGTCGGGGAGCTGTTTTTT.

V gene TRBV7-2 combines with J gene TRBJ2-3; D is unclear. Germline CDR1 is SGHTA and CDR2 is FQGNSA. V was pared by 5 bases and J by 2 bases, with 8 bases between. The CDR3 runs 13 residues. This CDR3 reads CASSVQATDTQYF. The CDR3 DNA reads as TGTGCCAGCAGCGTCCAGGCCACAGATACGCAGTATTTT.

The chain carries TRBV5-1 and TRBJ2-7; possibly TRBD2 for D (5 bases). CDR1 is SGHRS and CDR2 is YFSETQ in the germline V gene. V dropped 3 bases and J dropped 3 bases, with 13 bases sitting between them. The CDR3 has 14 residues. In nucleotides, the CDR3 is TGCGCCAGCAGCTCCCAAACTAGTAGCTACGAGCAGTACTTC. Its protein is CASSSQTSSYEQYF.

The rearrangement links TRBV13 to TRBJ2-4; 10 bases are shared with TRBD1. The germline CDR1 and CDR2 sequences are PRHDT and FYEKMQ (reference sequence). CDR3 length: 13 amino acids. Trimming cost V 5 bases and J 6 bases; bases outside gene matches: 1. CDR3 region: CASSRTGGNIQYF. The DNA of the CDR3 is TGTGCCAGCAGCCGGACAGGGGGAAACATTCAGTACTTC. The entire variable domain, with the rest obtained from reference TRBV13 and TRBJ2-4, is as follows: AAGVIQSPRHLIKEKRETATLKCYPIPRHDTVYWYQQGPGQDPQFLISFYEKMQSDKGSIPDRFSAQQFSDYHSELNMSSLELGDSALYFCASSRTGGNIQYFGAGTRLSVL.

V usage is TRBV6-1 and J usage is TRBJ1-4; D unclear. The CDR3 spans 15 residues. Between the trimmed V and J ends, which lost 3 bases and 7 bases, there was a span of 15 bases. CDR1 and CDR2 from the germline V gene are MNHNS and SASEGT. The CDR3 here is CASSDRSLAREKLFF. The CDR3 DNA reads as TGTGCCAGCAGTGATAGGAGTCTGGCGCGTGAAAAACTGTTTTTT.

The chain has TRBV5-1 and TRBJ2-3; 8 nucleotides match TRBD2. The CDR3 is 16 amino acids. With V trimmed by 0 bases and J by 0 bases, 3 bases remained unmatched. Germline loops: CDR1 SGHRS, CDR2 YFSETQ. CDR3 bases: TGCGCCAGCAGCTTGGTGAGCGGGAGTAGCACAGATACGCAGTATTTT. It translates to CASSLVSGSSTDTQYF.

The chain joins TRBV7-6 to TRBJ2-7; D may be TRBD1 (5 bases). The germline V and J ends were trimmed by 5 bases and 0 bases, with 14 bases remaining between them. The CDR3 covers 15 residues. Germline lookup yields CDR1 SGHVS and CDR2 FNYEAQ. The CDR3 bases are TGTGCCAGCAGCGGTAGGGGCGCGAGCTCCTACGAGCAGTACTTC. This sequence encodes CASSGRGASSYEQYF.

The CDR3 here is CAWRPGTGTNYGYTF. CDR3 nucleotides: TGTGCCTGGAGACCCGGGACAGGAACTAACTATGGCTACACCTTC. The V gene is TRBV30, the J gene TRBJ1-2, with 8 nucleotides matching TRBD1. The germline gives CDR1 GTSNPN, CDR2 SVGIG (reference sequence). J lost 0 bases, V lost 3 bases, and 6 bases had no gene match. This CDR3 contains 15 residues.

The V call is TRBV3-1 (or the pseudogene TRBV3-2), the J call TRBJ2-2; D is ambiguous. The CDR3 is made up of 14 amino acids. The ends were cut back, 1 base at V and 9 bases at J, with 12 bases in the middle. Germline values: CDR1 LGHDT, CDR2 YNNKEL (reference sequence). The CDR3 is CASSQGAPPRELFF. The CDR3 DNA follows: TGTGCCAGCAGCCAAGGCGCCCCCCCCCGGGAGCTGTTTTTT.

J is TRBJ2-3 and V is TRBV9, with 10 bases lining up with TRBD2. V was pared by 1 base and J by 4 bases, with 9 bases of the junction left unmatched. The CDR3 has 17 amino acids. Germline-derived CDR1 and CDR2 are SGDLS and YYNGEE. This CDR3 reads CASSVRSLAGASDTQYF. The CDR3, as DNA: TGTGCCAGCAGCGTACGTAGCCTAGCGGGAGCCTCAGATACGCAGTATTTT.

The chain couples TRBV28 to TRBJ2-7, with TRBD2 identical over 10 bases. The V gene end was trimmed by 0 bases and the J gene end by 4 bases; junction bases not matched to a gene: 21. This CDR3 is built from 21 residues. Germline V gene data show CDR1 as MDHEN and CDR2 as SYDVKM. The CDR3 bases are TGTGCCAGCAGTTTATGGGGGGGTGGCACCCGGCGGCCTAGCGGGAGATACGAGCAGTACTTC. It yields the protein CASSLWGGGTRRPSGRYEQYF.

Turning to this clone: Other DNA sequences in this specimen translate into the identical CDR3. The J gene is TRBJ2-7, the V gene TRBV4-1, with a weak D call TRBD1 (6 bases). The V end lost 1 base, the J end lost 6 bases, and 7 bases lay between the germline ends. CDR1 is MGHRA and CDR2 is YSYEKL in the germline V gene. The CDR3 consists of 12 residues. CDR3 nucleotides: TGCGCCAGCAGCCAAGGAGGGGGCGAGCAGTACTTC. It yields the protein CASSQGGGEQYF.

This clone was seen more than once but under ten times. The CDR3, as DNA: TGCGCCAGCAGCTTGGCTGTGTATAGCGGGAGCAATGAGCAGTTCTTC. Residues: CASSLAVYSGSNEQFF. The V and J genes are TRBV5-1 and TRBJ2-1, with TRBD2 matching over 9 bases. The CDR3 is 16 residues long. V was pared by 0 bases and J by 6 bases, with 7 bases of the junction left unmatched. The germline V gene encodes CDR1 SGHRS and CDR2 YFSETQ. Full variable domain (rest looked up from reference TRBV5-1 and TRBJ2-1): KAGVTQTPRYLIKTRGQQVTLSCSPISGHRSVSWYQQTPGQGLQFLFEYFSETQRNKGNFPGRFSGRQFSNSRSEMNVSTLELGDSALYLCASSLAVYSGSNEQFFGPGTRLTVL.

The rearrangement joins TRBV6-6 to TRBJ2-1; D perhaps matches TRBD1 (6 bases). Germline lookup yields CDR1 MNHNY and CDR2 SVGAGI (reference sequence). V was trimmed by 2 bases and J by 6 bases, leaving 14 bases between them. This CDR3 is built from 15 residues. The CDR3 DNA reads as TGTGCCAGCAGTTACCTAGGCCCAGGGGTCAATGAGCAGTTCTTC. Translation: CASSYLGPGVNEQFF.

The chain is built from TRBV3-1 (or the pseudogene TRBV3-2) and TRBJ2-3; tentatively, D is TRBD2 (5 bases). Deletions cut 4 bases from V and 5 bases from J, with 16 bases between. There are 15 residues in the CDR3. Germline values: CDR1 LGHDT, CDR2 YNNKEL (reference sequence). In DNA, the CDR3 is TGTGCCAGCAGCCGTATTTTTGGGAGTGGAGATACGCAGTATTTT. It codes for CASSRIFGSGDTQYF.

This clone was seen a handful of times. The chain employs TRBV4-2 and TRBJ2-7; 7 nucleotides line up with TRBD1. Germline V gene sequence: CDR1 LGHNA, CDR2 YNFKEQ. V dropped 0 bases and J dropped 0; count of bases not matched to a gene: 2. The CDR3 covers 15 residues. Here the CDR3 reads CASSQEGDSSYEQYF. The CDR3 DNA reads TGTGCCAGCAGCCAAGAGGGGGACAGCTCCTACGAGCAGTACTTC.

The gene calls are TRBV5-1 and TRBJ1-2; 10 nucleotides match TRBD1. The CDR3 covers 14 residues. Per the germline V gene, CDR1 is SGHRS and CDR2 is YFSETQ. The V and J ends lost 0 bases and 6 bases, in that order; junction bases with no gene match: 2. The CDR3, as DNA: TGCGCCAGCAGCTTGGGGACAGGGGGGGATGGCTACACCTTC. Translated: CASSLGTGGDGYTF.

The chain combines TRBV4-2 with TRBJ2-5, with a possible D match to TRBD1 (6 bases). The CDR3 spans 15 residues. Trimming removed 0 bases from V and 1 base from J, with 9 bases in between. Germline CDR1 and CDR2: LGHNA and YNFKEQ. In DNA, the CDR3 is TGTGCCAGCAGCCAAGATATACAGGGCCAAGAGACCCAGTACTTC. This translates into CASSQDIQGQETQYF.

This chain uses TRBV10-3 with TRBJ1-2; D possibly corresponds to TRBD1 (6 bases). Looked up from germline, CDR1 is ENHRY and CDR2 is SYGVKD. V was shortened by 4 bases and J by 8 bases, with 14 bases between the two germline ends. The CDR3 has 13 residues. The CDR3 reads CAISARTEDGYTF. The CDR3 nucleotides read TGTGCCATCAGTGCACGGACAGAAGACGGCTACACCTTC.

The chain joins TRBV6-6 to TRBJ2-3, with 11 bases identical to TRBD2. The CDR3 contains 14 residues. Trimming removed 5 bases from V and 4 bases from J; junction bases left unmatched: 2. Germline CDR1 reads MNHNY; CDR2 reads SVGAGI (reference sequence). CDR3 DNA sequence: TGTGCCAGCAGTCCACTAGCGGGAGCAGATACGCAGTATTTT. Translated: CASSPLAGADTQYF.

The chain employs TRBV14 and TRBJ2-4; possibly TRBD1 for D (5 bases). Germline V gives CDR1 SGHDN, CDR2 FVKESK. Trimming left V 3 bases short and J 12 bases short, with 15 bases between. The CDR3 loop spans 13 amino acids. This CDR3 reads CASSQVRASRQYF. In DNA, the CDR3 is TGTGCCAGCAGCCAGGTCAGGGCCTCACGTCAGTACTTC. The complete variable domain, with remaining parts taken from reference TRBV14 and TRBJ2-4, reads EAGVTQFPSHSVIEKGQTVTLRCDPISGHDNLYWYRRVMGKEIKFLLHFVKESKQDESGMPNNRFLAERTGGTYSTLKVQPAELEDSGVYFCASSQVRASRQYFGAGTRLSVL.

The V gene is TRBV6-2 or TRBV6-3, the J gene TRBJ2-7; D possibly corresponds to TRBD1 (5 bases). The CDR3 runs 15 residues. Germline V lookup: CDR1 MNHEY, CDR2 SVGEGT. Trimming cost V 2 bases and J 2 bases, with 13 bases left between them. In nucleotides, the CDR3 is TGTGCCAGCAGTTACGTGGGGCAGGGCCCCTACGAGCAGTACTTC. Amino acids: CASSYVGQGPYEQYF.

This sequence joins TRBV28 and TRBJ2-3, with 8 bases fitting TRBD2. The germline gives CDR1 MDHEN, CDR2 SYDVKM. The junction had 8 bases not matched to a gene; V was cut back by 6 bases and J by 3 bases. The CDR3 spans 15 residues. The CDR3 region is CASSRAGVRTDTQYF. The DNA for the CDR3 is TGTGCCAGCAGCCGAGCGGGAGTCAGGACAGATACGCAGTATTTT.

V gene TRBV19 combines with J gene TRBJ1-5, with D unresolved. Germline values: CDR1 LNHDA, CDR2 SQIVND (reference sequence). Trimming pared 1 base from V and 0 bases from J, leaving 4 bases between. The CDR3 totals 14 residues. Here the CDR3 DNA reads TGTGCCAGTAGTATAGGCGTTAGCAATCAGCCCCAGCATTTT. It encodes CASSIGVSNQPQHF.

This chain links TRBV7-8 with TRBJ2-2; no reliable D call. The CDR3 consists of 13 residues. Germline lookup yields CDR1 SGHVS and CDR2 FQNEAQ. Trimming pared 7 bases from V and 4 bases from J, leaving 10 bases between. The CDR3 loop is CASTPPGTGELFF. The CDR3, as DNA: TGTGCCAGCACCCCCCCCGGCACCGGGGAGCTGTTTTTT. Full variable domain (remainder filled in from reference TRBV7-8 and TRBJ2-2): GAGVSQSPRYKVAKRGQDVALRCDPISGHVSLFWYQQALGQGPEFLTYFQNEAQLDKSGLPSDRFFAERPEGSVSTLKIQRTQQEDSAVYLCASTPPGTGELFFGEGSRLTVL.

This chain joins TRBV5-1 and TRBJ2-5; possible D gene TRBD1, 5 bases. The length of the CDR3 is 13 residues. Germline V gene data show CDR1 as SGHRS and CDR2 as YFSETQ. Trimming pared 4 bases from V and 5 bases from J, leaving 12 bases between. The CDR3 DNA reads TGCGCCAGCAGCCCGCAGGGCAGGGAGACCCAGTACTTC. Protein: CASSPQGRETQYF.

In its sample, this clone was seen once. The genes are TRBV5-4 and TRBJ2-1, with 14 bases lining up with TRBD2. V was pared by 0 bases and J by 0 bases, with 2 bases of the junction left unmatched. This CDR3 is built from 18 residues. Per germline, CDR1 SGHNT and CDR2 YYREEE (reference sequence). In DNA form, the CDR3 reads TGTGCCAGCAGCTTGGGACTAGCGGGAGGGGGCTCCTACAATGAGCAGTTCTTC. Residues: CASSLGLAGGGSYNEQFF. Combining the CDR3 with reference TRBV5-4 and TRBJ2-1 gives the whole variable domain ETGVTQSPTHLIKTRGQQVTLRCSSQSGHNTVSWYQQALGQGPQFIFQYYREEENGRGNFPPRFSGLQFPNYSSELNVNALELDDSALYLCASSLGLAGGGSYNEQFFGPGTRLTVL.

The chain carries TRBV28 and TRBJ1-1; possible D gene TRBD1, 6 bases. The CDR3 has 16 amino acids. V was shortened by 5 bases and J by 0 bases, with 16 bases between the two germline ends. Germline lookup yields CDR1 MDHEN and CDR2 SYDVKM. CDR3 amino acids: CASSPTGTFMNTEAFF. The CDR3 nucleotides read TGTGCCAGCAGTCCCACAGGGACGTTCATGAACACTGAAGCTTTCTTT.

This clone was observed a handful of times. This chain connects TRBV13 to TRBJ2-3, with 11 positions matching TRBD2. This CDR3 region has 16 residues. V lost 5 bases, J lost 6 bases, and 10 bases stayed unmatched. Germline lookup yields CDR1 PRHDT and CDR2 FYEKMQ (reference sequence). The CDR3 sequence is CASSPSSGRAVDTQYF. DNA of the CDR3: TGTGCCAGCAGCCCGAGTAGCGGGAGGGCAGTCGATACGCAGTATTTT.

This clone is a singleton in its sample. The CDR3 nucleotides are TGTGCCAGCAGTGCAGGGGGTACGGTCTATTTCACTGAAGCTTTCTTT. It codes for CASSAGGTVYFTEAFF. The chain joins TRBV2 to TRBJ1-1, with TRBD1 matching over 7 bases. V dropped 4 bases and J dropped 4; count of bases not matched to a gene: 12. Per the germline V gene, CDR1 is SNHLY and CDR2 is FYNNEI. CDR3 length: 16 residues. Variable domain in full (rest from reference TRBV2 and TRBJ1-1): EPEVTQTPSHQVTQMGQEVILRCVPISNHLYFYWYRQILGQKVEFLVSFYNNEISEKSEIFDDQFSVERPDGSNFTLKIRSTKLEDSAMYFCASSAGGTVYFTEAFFGQGTRLTVV.